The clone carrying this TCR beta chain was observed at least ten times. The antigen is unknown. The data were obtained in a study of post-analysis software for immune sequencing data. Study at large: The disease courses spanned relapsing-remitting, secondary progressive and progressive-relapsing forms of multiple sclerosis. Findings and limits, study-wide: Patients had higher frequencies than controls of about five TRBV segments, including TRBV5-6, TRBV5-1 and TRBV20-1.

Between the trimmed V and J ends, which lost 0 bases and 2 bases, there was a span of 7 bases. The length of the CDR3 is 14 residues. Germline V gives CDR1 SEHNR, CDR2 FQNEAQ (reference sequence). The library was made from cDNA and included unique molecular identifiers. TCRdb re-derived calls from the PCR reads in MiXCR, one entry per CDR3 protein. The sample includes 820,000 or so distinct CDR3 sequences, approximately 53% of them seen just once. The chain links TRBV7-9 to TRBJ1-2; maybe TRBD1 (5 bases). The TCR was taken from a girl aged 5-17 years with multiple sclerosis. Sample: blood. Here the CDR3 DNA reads TGTGCCAGCAGCTTAGCCGGGGCGAACTATGGCTACACCTTC. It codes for CASSLAGANYGYTF.